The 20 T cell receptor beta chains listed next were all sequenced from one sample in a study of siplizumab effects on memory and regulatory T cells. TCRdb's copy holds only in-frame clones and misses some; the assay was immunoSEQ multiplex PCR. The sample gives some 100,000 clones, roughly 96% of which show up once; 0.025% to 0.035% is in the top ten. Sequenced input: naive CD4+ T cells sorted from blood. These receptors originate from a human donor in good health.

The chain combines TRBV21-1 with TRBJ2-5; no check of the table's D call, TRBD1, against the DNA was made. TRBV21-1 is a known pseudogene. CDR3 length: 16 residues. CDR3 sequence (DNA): TGTGCCAGCAGCAATCCCCGGCAGGGCCACCAAGAGACCCAGTACTTC. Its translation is CASSNPRQGHQETQYF.

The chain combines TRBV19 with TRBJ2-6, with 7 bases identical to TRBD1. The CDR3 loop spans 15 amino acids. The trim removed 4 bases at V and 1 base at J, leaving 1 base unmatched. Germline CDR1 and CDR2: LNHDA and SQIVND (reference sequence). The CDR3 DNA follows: TGTGCCAGTAGTACACAGGGGTCTGGGGCCAACGTCCTGACTTTC. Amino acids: CASSTQGSGANVLTF. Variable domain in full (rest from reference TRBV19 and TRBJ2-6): DGGITQSPKYLFRKEGQNVTLSCEQNLNHDAMYWYRQDPGQGLRLIYYSQIVNDFQKGDIAEGYSVSREKKESFPLTVTSAQKNPTAFYLCASSTQGSGANVLTFGAGSRLTVL.

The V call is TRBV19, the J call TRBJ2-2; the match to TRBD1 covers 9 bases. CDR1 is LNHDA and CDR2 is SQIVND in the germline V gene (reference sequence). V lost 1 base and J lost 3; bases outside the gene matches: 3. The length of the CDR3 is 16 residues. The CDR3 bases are TGTGCCAGTAGTATAGGGGGACAGGGTTACACCGGGGAGCTGTTTTTT. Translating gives CASSIGGQGYTGELFF. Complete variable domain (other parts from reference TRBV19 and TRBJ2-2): DGGITQSPKYLFRKEGQNVTLSCEQNLNHDAMYWYRQDPGQGLRLIYYSQIVNDFQKGDIAEGYSVSREKKESFPLTVTSAQKNPTAFYLCASSIGGQGYTGELFFGEGSRLTVL.

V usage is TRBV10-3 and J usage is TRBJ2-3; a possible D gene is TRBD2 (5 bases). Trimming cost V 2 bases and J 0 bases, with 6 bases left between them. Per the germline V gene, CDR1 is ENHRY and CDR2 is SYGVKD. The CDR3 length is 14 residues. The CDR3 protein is CAISEGGSTDTQYF. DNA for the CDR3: TGTGCCATCAGTGAGGGCGGGAGCACAGATACGCAGTATTTT.

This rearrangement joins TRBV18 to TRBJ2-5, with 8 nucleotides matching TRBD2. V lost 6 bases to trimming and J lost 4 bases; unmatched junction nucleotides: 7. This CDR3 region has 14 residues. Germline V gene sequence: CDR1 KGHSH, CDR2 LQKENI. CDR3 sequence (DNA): TGTGCCAGCTCGGAGACTAGCGTTGGAGAGACCCAGTACTTC. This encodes CASSETSVGETQYF.

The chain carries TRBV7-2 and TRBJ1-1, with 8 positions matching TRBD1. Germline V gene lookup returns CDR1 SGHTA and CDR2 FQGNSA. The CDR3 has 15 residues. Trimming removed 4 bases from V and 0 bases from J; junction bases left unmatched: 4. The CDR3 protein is CASSSQGAMNTEAFF. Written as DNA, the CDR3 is TGTGCCAGCAGCTCGCAGGGGGCCATGAACACTGAAGCTTTCTTT.

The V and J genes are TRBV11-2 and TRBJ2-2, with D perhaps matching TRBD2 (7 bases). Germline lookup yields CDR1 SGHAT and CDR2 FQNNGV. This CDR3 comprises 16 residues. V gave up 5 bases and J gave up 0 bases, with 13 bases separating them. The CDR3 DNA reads TGTGCCAGCAGCACTCGGGGGGCCCCGAACACCGGGGAGCTGTTTTTT. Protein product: CASSTRGAPNTGELFF.

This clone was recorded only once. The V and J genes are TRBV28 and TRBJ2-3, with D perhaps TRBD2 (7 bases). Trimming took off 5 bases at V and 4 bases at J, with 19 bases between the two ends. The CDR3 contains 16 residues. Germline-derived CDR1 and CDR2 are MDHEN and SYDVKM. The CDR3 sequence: CASSGYEGGPPDTQYF. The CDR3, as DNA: TGTGCCAGCAGTGGGTACGAGGGGGGGCCCCCAGATACGCAGTATTTT.

CDR3 coding DNA: TGTGCCAGCAGTATAGGGACTAGCGGGTGGAATGAGCAGTTCTTC. Amino acid sequence: CASSIGTSGWNEQFF. The chain uses TRBV6-4 and TRBJ2-1; 12 nucleotides line up with TRBD2. V lost 5 bases and J lost 7; bases outside the gene matches: 6. Germline assignment: CDR1 MRHNA and CDR2 SNTAGT. The CDR3 covers 15 residues.

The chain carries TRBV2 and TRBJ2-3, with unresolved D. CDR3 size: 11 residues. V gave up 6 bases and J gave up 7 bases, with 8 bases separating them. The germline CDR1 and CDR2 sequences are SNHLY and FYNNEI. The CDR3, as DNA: TGTGCCAGCAGGCCGGTGCATACGCAGTATTTT. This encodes CASRPVHTQYF.

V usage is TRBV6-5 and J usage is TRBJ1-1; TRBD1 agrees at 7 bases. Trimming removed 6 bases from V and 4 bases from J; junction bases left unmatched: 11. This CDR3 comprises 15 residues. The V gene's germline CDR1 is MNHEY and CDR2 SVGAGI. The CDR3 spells CASRTGGQGGTEAFF. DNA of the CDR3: TGTGCCAGCAGAACCGGCGGGCAGGGGGGCACTGAAGCTTTCTTT.

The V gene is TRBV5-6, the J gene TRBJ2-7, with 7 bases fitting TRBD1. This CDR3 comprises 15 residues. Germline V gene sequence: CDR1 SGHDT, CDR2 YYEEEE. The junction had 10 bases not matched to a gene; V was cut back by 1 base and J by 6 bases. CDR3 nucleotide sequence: TGTGCCAGCAGCTTGTGGGACAGAGGAGGCAGCGAGCAGTACTTC. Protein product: CASSLWDRGGSEQYF.

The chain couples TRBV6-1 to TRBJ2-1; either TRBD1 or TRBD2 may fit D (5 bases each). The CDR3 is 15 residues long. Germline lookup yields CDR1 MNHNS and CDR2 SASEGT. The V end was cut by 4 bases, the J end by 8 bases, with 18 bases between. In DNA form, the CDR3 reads TGTGCCAGCAGTGCCTACCGGACGGGGCGCGATGAGCAGTTCTTC. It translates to CASSAYRTGRDEQFF.

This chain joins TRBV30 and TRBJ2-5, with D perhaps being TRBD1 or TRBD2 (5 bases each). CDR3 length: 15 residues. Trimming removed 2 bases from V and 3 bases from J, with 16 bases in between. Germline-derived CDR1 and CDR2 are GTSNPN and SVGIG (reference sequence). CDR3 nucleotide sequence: TGTGCCTGGAGTTACGGGACGCAAAATAAAGAGACCCAGTACTTC. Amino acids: CAWSYGTQNKETQYF.

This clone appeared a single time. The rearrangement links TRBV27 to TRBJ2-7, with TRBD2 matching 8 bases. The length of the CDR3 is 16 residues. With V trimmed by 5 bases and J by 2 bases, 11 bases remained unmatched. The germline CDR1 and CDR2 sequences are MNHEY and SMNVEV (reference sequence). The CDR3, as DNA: TGTGCCAGCAGTCCCGGAGGACTAGCTCGACCCTACGAGCAGTACTTC. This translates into CASSPGGLARPYEQYF.

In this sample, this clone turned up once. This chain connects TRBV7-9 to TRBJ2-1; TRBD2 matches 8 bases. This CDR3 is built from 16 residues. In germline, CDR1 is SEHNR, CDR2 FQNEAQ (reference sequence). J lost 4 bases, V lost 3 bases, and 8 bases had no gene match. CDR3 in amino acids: CASSFFAGGKYNEQFF. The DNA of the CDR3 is TGTGCCAGCAGCTTTTTTGCGGGGGGCAAATACAATGAGCAGTTCTTC.

The DNA of the CDR3 is TGTGCCAGCACCTTACTACAGGGGAACACTGAAGCTTTCTTT. It codes for CASTLLQGNTEAFF. V gene TRBV6-1 combines with J gene TRBJ1-1; possibly TRBD1 for D (6 bases). The ends were cut back, 7 bases at V and 1 base at J, with 13 bases in the middle. The CDR3 extends over 14 amino acids. CDR1 and CDR2 (germline): MNHNS, SASEGT.

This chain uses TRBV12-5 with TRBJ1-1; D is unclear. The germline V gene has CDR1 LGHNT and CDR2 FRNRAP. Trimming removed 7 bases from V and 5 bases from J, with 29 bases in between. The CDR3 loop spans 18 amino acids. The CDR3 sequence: CASVARANDDSRETEAFF. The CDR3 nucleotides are TGTGCTAGTGTGGCCAGAGCGAACGACGACTCCCGGGAAACTGAAGCTTTCTTT.

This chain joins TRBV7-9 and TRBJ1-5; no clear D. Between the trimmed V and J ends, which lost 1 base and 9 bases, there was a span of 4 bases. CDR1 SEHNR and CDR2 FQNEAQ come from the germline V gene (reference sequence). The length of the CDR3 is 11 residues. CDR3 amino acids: CASSLEGPQHF. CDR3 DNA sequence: TGTGCCAGCAGCTTAGAGGGGCCCCAGCATTTT. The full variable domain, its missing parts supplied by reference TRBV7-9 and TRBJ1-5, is DTGVSQNPRHKITKRGQNVTFRCDPISEHNRLYWYRQTLGQGPEFLTYFQNEAQLEKSRLLSDRFSAERPKGSFSTLEIQRTEQGDSAMYLCASSLEGPQHFGDGTRLSIL.

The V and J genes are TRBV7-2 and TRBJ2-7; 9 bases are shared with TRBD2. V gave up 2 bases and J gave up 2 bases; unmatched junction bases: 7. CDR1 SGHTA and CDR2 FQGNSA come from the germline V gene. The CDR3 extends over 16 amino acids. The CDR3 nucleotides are TGTGCCAGCAGCTTAAGTAGCGGGGGATCCGCCTACGAGCAGTACTTC. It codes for CASSLSSGGSAYEQYF.